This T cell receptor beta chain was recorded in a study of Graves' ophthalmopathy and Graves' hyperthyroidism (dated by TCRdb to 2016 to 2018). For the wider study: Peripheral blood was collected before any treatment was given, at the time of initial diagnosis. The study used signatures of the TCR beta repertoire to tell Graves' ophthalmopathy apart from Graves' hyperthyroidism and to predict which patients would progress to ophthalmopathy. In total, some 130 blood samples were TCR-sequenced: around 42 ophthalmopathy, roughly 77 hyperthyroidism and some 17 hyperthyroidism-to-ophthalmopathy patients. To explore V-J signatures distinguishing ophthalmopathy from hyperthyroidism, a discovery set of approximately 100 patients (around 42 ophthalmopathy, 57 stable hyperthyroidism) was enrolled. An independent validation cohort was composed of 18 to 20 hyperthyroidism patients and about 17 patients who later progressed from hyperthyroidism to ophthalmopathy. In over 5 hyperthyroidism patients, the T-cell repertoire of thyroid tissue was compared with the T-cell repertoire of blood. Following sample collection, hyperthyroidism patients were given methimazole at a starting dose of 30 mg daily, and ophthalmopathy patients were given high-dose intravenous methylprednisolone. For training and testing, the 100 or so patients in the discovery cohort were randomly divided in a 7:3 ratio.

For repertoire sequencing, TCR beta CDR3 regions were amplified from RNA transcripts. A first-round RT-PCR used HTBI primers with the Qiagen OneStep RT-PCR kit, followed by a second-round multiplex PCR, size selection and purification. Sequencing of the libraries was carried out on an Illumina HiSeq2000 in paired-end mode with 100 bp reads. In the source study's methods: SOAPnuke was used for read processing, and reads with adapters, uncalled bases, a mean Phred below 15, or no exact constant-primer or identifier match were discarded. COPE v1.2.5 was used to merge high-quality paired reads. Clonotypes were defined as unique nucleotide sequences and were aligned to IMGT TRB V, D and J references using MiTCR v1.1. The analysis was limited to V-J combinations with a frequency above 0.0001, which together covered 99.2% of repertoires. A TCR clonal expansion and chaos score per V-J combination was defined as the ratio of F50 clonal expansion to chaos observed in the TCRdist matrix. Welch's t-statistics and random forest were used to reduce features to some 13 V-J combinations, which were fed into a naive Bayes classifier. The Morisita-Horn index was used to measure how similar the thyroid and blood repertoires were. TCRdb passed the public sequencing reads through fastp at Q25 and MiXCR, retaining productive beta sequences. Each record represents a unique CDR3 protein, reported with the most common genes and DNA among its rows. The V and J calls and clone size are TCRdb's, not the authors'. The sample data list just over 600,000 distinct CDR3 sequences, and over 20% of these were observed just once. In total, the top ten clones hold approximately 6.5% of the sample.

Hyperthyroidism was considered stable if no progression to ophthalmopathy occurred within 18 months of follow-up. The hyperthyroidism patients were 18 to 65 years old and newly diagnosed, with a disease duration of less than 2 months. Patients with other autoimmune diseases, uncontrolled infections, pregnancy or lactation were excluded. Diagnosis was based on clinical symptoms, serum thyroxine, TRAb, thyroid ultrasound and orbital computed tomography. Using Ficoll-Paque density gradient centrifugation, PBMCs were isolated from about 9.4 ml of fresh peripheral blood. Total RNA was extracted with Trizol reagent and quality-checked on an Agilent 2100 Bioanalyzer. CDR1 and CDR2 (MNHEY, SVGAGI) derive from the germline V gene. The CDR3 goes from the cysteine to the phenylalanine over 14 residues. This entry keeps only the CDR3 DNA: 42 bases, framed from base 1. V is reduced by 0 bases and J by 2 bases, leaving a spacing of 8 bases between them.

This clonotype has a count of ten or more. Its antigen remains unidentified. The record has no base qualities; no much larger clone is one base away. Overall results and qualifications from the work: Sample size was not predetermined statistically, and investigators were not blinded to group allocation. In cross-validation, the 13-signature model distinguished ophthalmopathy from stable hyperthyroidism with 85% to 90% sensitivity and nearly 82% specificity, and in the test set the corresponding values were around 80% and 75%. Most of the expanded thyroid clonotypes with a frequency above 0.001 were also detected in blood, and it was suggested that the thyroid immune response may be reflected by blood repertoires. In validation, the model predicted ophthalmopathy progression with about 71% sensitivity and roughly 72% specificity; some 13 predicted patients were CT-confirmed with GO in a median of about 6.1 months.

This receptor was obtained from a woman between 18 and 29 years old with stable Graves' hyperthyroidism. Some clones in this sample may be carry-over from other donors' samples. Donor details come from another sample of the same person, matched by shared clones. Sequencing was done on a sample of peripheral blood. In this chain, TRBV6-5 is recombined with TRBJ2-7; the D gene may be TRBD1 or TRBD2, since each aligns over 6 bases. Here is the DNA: TGTGCCAGCAGTTACTCAGGGGGGACCTACGAGCAGTACTTC. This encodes CASSYSGGTYEQYF.